These 17 T cell receptor beta chains share one sample of origin, sequenced in a study of molecular identifiers for immune sequencing clone quantification. TCRdb fed the PCR reads into MiXCR, producing one record per CDR3 protein. In the table there are 400,000 to 600,000 distinct CDR3 sequences, over 20% of which are singletons. The sequenced material came from naive CD8+ T cells from blood, with Jurkat cell RNA spiked in. The subset is: FACS-sorted CD8+CD4-CCR7+CD45RA+ naive T cells. The source is a human donor in good health. Some libraries in this study had Jurkat cell RNA spiked in.

This clonotype was counted a few times. The V gene is TRBV9, the J gene TRBJ2-1; 8 bases agree with TRBD2. V lost 0 bases, J lost 3 bases, and 2 bases stayed unmatched. The CDR3 sequence is 15 residues long. Germline V CDR1 and CDR2: SGDLS, YYNGEE. In nucleotides, the CDR3 is TGTGCCAGCAGCGTAGCAACTAGCGGCTACAATGAGCAGTTCTTC. This sequence encodes CASSVATSGYNEQFF.

This chain joins TRBV5-6 and TRBJ2-2; 9 nucleotides match TRBD2. V was clipped by 2 bases and J by 2 bases; unmatched bases: 7. This CDR3 contains 17 residues. Germline assignment: CDR1 SGHDT and CDR2 YYEEEE. CDR3 sequence (DNA): TGTGCCAGCAGCTTTTTAGCGGGGGTTCCAAACACCGGGGAGCTGTTTTTT. Translating it yields CASSFLAGVPNTGELFF. Full variable domain (missing parts from reference TRBV5-6 and TRBJ2-2): DAGVTQSPTHLIKTRGQQVTLRCSPKSGHDTVSWYQQALGQGPQFIFQYYEEEERQRGNFPDRFSGHQFPNYSSELNVNALLLGDSALYLCASSFLAGVPNTGELFFGEGSRLTVL.

This clonotype was recorded at least ten times. The chain couples TRBV27 to TRBJ1-1; 8 nucleotides agree with TRBD1. The junction had 7 bases not matched to a gene; V was cut back by 2 bases and J by 2 bases. This CDR3 spans 16 amino acids. Per germline, CDR1 MNHEY and CDR2 SMNVEV (reference sequence). In DNA, the CDR3 is TGTGCCAGCAGTTTAGTGTGGACAGGGCCAAACACTGAAGCTTTCTTT. This codes for CASSLVWTGPNTEAFF.

This clonotype has ten or more counts. The chain carries TRBV5-1 and TRBJ2-7, with 13 bases aligning to TRBD2. This CDR3 has 15 amino acids. Germline CDR1 SGHRS, CDR2 YFSETQ. Trimming removed 4 bases from V and 2 bases from J; junction bases left unmatched: 3. This chain's CDR3 is CASSTGLAGPYEQYF. The DNA of the CDR3 is TGCGCCAGCAGCACGGGACTAGCGGGGCCCTACGAGCAGTACTTC.

This clonotype was detected only a few times. V is TRBV7-2 and J is TRBJ2-3; TRBD2 agrees at 11 bases. The trim removed 5 bases at V and 6 bases at J, leaving 10 bases unmatched. The V gene's germline CDR1 is SGHTA and CDR2 FQGNSA. The CDR3 has 16 amino acids. The CDR3, as DNA: TGTGCCAGCAGCACAGGGACTAGCGGTTGGTCTGATACGCAGTATTTT. Its protein is CASSTGTSGWSDTQYF.

The CDR3 DNA follows: TGTGCCAGCAGCTCATGGACAGGGCGAAATTCACCCCTCCACTTT. This gives the protein CASSSWTGRNSPLHF. The V call is TRBV13, the J call TRBJ1-6, with TRBD1 identical over 8 bases. The CDR3 extends over 15 amino acids. CDR1 PRHDT and CDR2 FYEKMQ come from the germline V gene (reference sequence). V gave up 4 bases and J gave up 7 bases; unmatched junction bases: 6.

V and J are TRBV11-2 and TRBJ2-7; D remains unclear. The germline V gene encodes CDR1 SGHAT and CDR2 FQNNGV. The V and J ends lost 2 bases and 4 bases respectively, with 9 bases between them. This CDR3 has 13 amino acids. This chain's CDR3 is CASSLRLSYEQYF. As DNA, the CDR3 is TGTGCCAGCAGCTTAAGACTGTCTTACGAGCAGTACTTC. The complete variable domain, with remaining parts taken from reference TRBV11-2 and TRBJ2-7, reads EAGVAQSPRYKIIEKRQSVAFWCNPISGHATLYWYQQILGQGPKLLIQFQNNGVVDDSQLPKDRFSAERLKGVDSTLKIQPAKLEDSAVYLCASSLRLSYEQYFGPGTRLTVT.

Worth noting for this clonotype: A much larger clonotype is one base distant, so this may be a read error. The chain uses TRBV7-9 and TRBJ1-1; D remains unclear. V was clipped by 4 bases and J by 4 bases, with 19 bases between them. The CDR3 has 16 amino acids. Germline CDR1 and CDR2: SEHNR and FQNEAQ (reference sequence). In nucleotides, the CDR3 is TGTGCCAGCAGCTCGGAAATTGTGACACTGAGCACTGAAGCTTTCTTT. Protein product: CASSSEIVTLSTEAFF.

This clonotype was counted only a few times. The chain recombines TRBV2 with TRBJ1-3; D is unresolved. The CDR3 has 16 amino acids. Trimming took 7 bases from V and 0 from J, leaving 16 bases between them. Germline lookup yields CDR1 SNHLY and CDR2 FYNNEI. CDR3 in DNA: TGTGCCAGCACTCGGCGCCAGGCGAGCTCTGGAAACACCATATATTTT. Protein sequence: CASTRRQASSGNTIYF.

The chain carries TRBV4-3 and TRBJ2-1; D remains unclear. Between the trimmed V and J ends, which lost 0 bases and 5 bases, there was a span of 14 bases. The length of the CDR3 is 16 residues. Per germline, CDR1 LGHNA and CDR2 YSLEER. The CDR3: CASSQDSANTHNEQFF. The DNA of the CDR3 is TGCGCCAGCAGCCAAGATAGTGCTAACACCCACAATGAGCAGTTCTTC.

In regard to this clonotype: A single base separates this from a much larger clone, so it may be a read error. As the CDR3 is not closed by the conserved phenylalanine or tryptophan, this likely results from a read error. The V and J genes are TRBV10-3 and TRBJ2-3; D assignment may be TRBD1 or TRBD2 (6 bases each). The germline gives CDR1 ENHRY, CDR2 SYGVKD. V lost 10 bases and J lost 6, with 23 bases in between. This CDR3 contains 15 residues. DNA of the CDR3: TGTGCCACCGGCGGGACACGCGCCGGGTTCGATACGCAGTATCTT. It is translated as CATGGTRAGFDTQYL.

This clonotype occurred many times. The CDR3 region is CASSPTGLVETQYF. DNA for the CDR3: TGTGCCAGCAGCCCCACTGGACTAGTAGAGACCCAGTACTTC. The chain recombines TRBV7-9 with TRBJ2-5; TRBD2 matches 7 bases. CDR1 is SEHNR, CDR2 FQNEAQ, per germline (reference sequence). This CDR3 spans 14 amino acids. J was trimmed by 4 bases and V by 5 bases; bases with no gene match: 7.

As for this clonotype: Since a much larger clone is just one base distant, this may be a read error. The final CDR3 position lacks the conserved phenylalanine or tryptophan, pointing to a likely read error. The rearrangement uses TRBV28 and TRBJ1-1; D call uncertain. CDR3 size: 16 residues. Germline CDR1 reads MDHEN; CDR2 reads SYDVKM. Trimming stripped 7 bases from V and 2 bases from J, with 20 bases between. The CDR3: CASTDPPLPVNTEAFL. CDR3 DNA: TGTGCCAGCACCGATCCACCCCTACCCGTAAACACTGAAGCTTTCCTT.

The sample holds many counts of this clonotype. The genes are TRBV30 and TRBJ2-1; TRBD2 might be the D (6 bases). In germline, CDR1 is GTSNPN, CDR2 SVGIG (reference sequence). CDR3 size: 17 residues. V was shortened by 1 base and J by 2 bases, with 18 bases between the two germline ends. DNA for the CDR3: TGTGCCTGGAGTGCCTCGTTAGGCCCGGGGGCCTACAATGAGCAGTTCTTC. It codes for CAWSASLGPGAYNEQFF.

The CDR3 bases are TGTGCCAGCAGTATAATCAAGCGGGGGGGGATCACCGGGGAGCTGTTTTTT. Encoded protein: CASSIIKRGGITGELFF. The chain joins TRBV27 to TRBJ2-2, with 10 positions matching TRBD2. The CDR3 is made up of 17 amino acids. V was pared by 5 bases and J by 4 bases, with 10 bases of the junction left unmatched. Germline CDR1 MNHEY, CDR2 SMNVEV (reference sequence).

This clonotype was seen repeatedly, ten times or more. This chain connects TRBV24-1 to TRBJ2-5; 9 bases map to TRBD1. The germline V gene encodes CDR1 KGHDR and CDR2 SFDVKD. J gave up 4 bases and V 3 bases, and 8 bases lay outside the gene matches. CDR3 length: 16 amino acids. The CDR3, as DNA: TGTGCCACCAGTGATATTCTCGAGGACAGGGGAGAGACCCAGTACTTC. It specifies CATSDILEDRGETQYF.

Note on this clonotype: A much larger clone is a single base away; this may be a read error. V and J are TRBV12-3 or TRBV12-4 and TRBJ2-7; 7 nucleotides align to TRBD1. CDR3 length: 13 amino acids. J gave up 10 bases and V 8 bases, and 14 bases lay outside the gene matches. The CDR3 here is CASGDSLARSQYF. The DNA for the CDR3 is TGTGCCAGCGGGGACAGTCTTGCCCGTTCCCAGTACTTC.